The rows below give T cell receptor beta chains drawn from one sample of a study of Tregs in tolerant kidney transplant recipients. Using immunoSEQ multiplex PCR, the repertoire was profiled, and TCRdb retains in-frame clones only, with some absent. This sample has hundreds of thousands of clones; approximately 84% occur once, and the top ten carry around 0.61%. Sequenced material: CD4+ T cells from blood. The receptors were sampled from a human donor in good health. Each CDR3 is given with its conserved first and last residue. Each record gives: V gene, D gene, clone size, J gene, CDR3 DNA, CDR3 protein. The D gene is left open where the match is weak. Expanded clones get a size class; other rows say once, few or many, or leave the size out.

V: TRBV2; D: -; size: -; J: TRBJ2-5; DNA: TGTGCCAGCAGTGTGGGGGCAGGGGCTGAAGAGACCCAGTACTTC; CDR3: CASSVGAGAEETQYF
V: TRBV4-1; D: -; size: -; J: TRBJ2-7; DNA: TGCGCCAGCAGCCAAGATAGGGCCTCCTACGAGCAGTACTTC; CDR3: CASSQDRASYEQYF
V: TRBV4-1; D: -; size: once; J: TRBJ1-4; DNA: TGCGCCAGCAGCCAAGGATACGGGGCCCTTGAAAAACTGTTTTTT; CDR3: CASSQGYGALEKLFF
V: TRBV11-2; D: -; size: -; J: TRBJ2-3; DNA: TGTGCCAGCAGCACACCTTCGGACCGGGGCCCCGCCTATACGCAGTATTTT; CDR3: CASSTPSDRGPAYTQYF
V: TRBV2; D: -; size: -; J: TRBJ1-2; DNA: TGTGCCAGCAGTGATCAGGGGTTAGGGTATGGCTACACCTTC; CDR3: CASSDQGLGYGYTF
V: TRBV11-2; D: TRBD2; size: -; J: TRBJ2-2; DNA: TGTGCCAGCAGCCCACTAGCGGGGGGATTCACCGGGGAGCTGTTTTTT; CDR3: CASSPLAGGFTGELFF
V: TRBV5-1; D: -; size: -; J: TRBJ2-5; DNA: TGCGCCAGCAGCTTGGATGGAGAGACCCAGTACTTC; CDR3: CASSLDGETQYF
V: TRBV6-5; D: -; size: -; J: TRBJ1-2; DNA: TGTGCCAGCAGTTACTCGAAGGGAGGCGGTGGCTACACCTTC; CDR3: CASSYSKGGGGYTF
V: TRBV4-1; D: -; size: -; J: TRBJ1-1; DNA: TGCGCCAGCAGCCAAGCATTCCGGGGCGGGAGTGAAGCTTTCTTT; CDR3: CASSQAFRGGSEAFF
V: TRBV5-4; D: TRBD1; size: once; J: TRBJ1-3; DNA: TGTGCCAGCAGACAGGGGTCCTCTGGAAACACCATATATTTT; CDR3: CASRQGSSGNTIYF
V: TRBV9; D: TRBD1; size: -; J: TRBJ1-4; DNA: TGTGCCAGCAGCGTAGTGTCAGGGGGCAGTGAAAAACTGTTTTTT; CDR3: CASSVVSGGSEKLFF
V: TRBV7-9; D: -; size: once; J: TRBJ1-2; DNA: TGTGCCAGCAGCTTACTACAGAGCGAAACACCCTATGGCTACACCTTC; CDR3: CASSLLQSETPYGYTF
V: TRBV19; D: -; size: -; J: TRBJ1-2; DNA: TGTGCCAGTATCCCTCATACCCTAGACAGTTTGGAAGACTATGGCTACACCTTC; CDR3: CASIPHTLDSLEDYGYTF
V: TRBV23-1; D: -; size: -; J: TRBJ1-5; DNA: TGCGCCAGCAGTCTCGTGACACCACCCTATAGCAATCAGCCCCAGCATTTT; CDR3: CASSLVTPPYSNQPQHF
V: TRBV7-3; D: TRBD2; size: -; J: TRBJ2-7; DNA: TGTGCCAGCAGCTTACCCGGCGGGGGGAGGTACGAGCAGTACTTC; CDR3: CASSLPGGGRYEQYF
V: TRBV20-1; D: -; size: -; J: TRBJ2-1; DNA: TGCAGTGCTGAAGGGCACAATGAGCAGTTCTTC; CDR3: CSAEGHNEQFF
V: TRBV6-1; D: TRBD1; size: once; J: TRBJ2-4; DNA: TGTGCCAGCACCACTGGACAGGGGGGTAAAAACATTCAGTACTTC; CDR3: CASTTGQGGKNIQYF
V: TRBV18; D: -; size: -; J: TRBJ1-1; DNA: TGTGCCAGCTCACCACTGGAGGGTAAGAACACTGAAGCTTTCTTT; CDR3: CASSPLEGKNTEAFF
V: TRBV10-1; D: -; size: -; J: TRBJ2-1; DNA: TGCGCCAGCGCCCCGGGGGGCCACAGCTCCTACAATGAGCAGTTCTTC; CDR3: CASAPGGHSSYNEQFF
V: TRBV5-1; D: -; size: -; J: TRBJ2-1; DNA: TGCGCCAGCAGCTATCACAATGAGCAGTTCTTC; CDR3: CASSYHNEQFF
V: TRBV6-5; D: -; size: -; J: TRBJ1-1; DNA: TGTGCCAGCAGTTACGCGCGGGGGTATGGCGCTGAAGCTTTCTTT; CDR3: CASSYARGYGAEAFF
V: TRBV11-3; D: TRBD1; size: -; J: TRBJ2-2; DNA: TGTGCCAGCAGCCACCGGGGACAGGGTACCGGGGAGCTGTTTTTT; CDR3: CASSHRGQGTGELFF
V: TRBV18; D: -; size: -; J: TRBJ1-5; DNA: TGTGCCAGCTCACCACCGGGACCCCGGAGCAATCAGCCCCAGCATTTT; CDR3: CASSPPGPRSNQPQHF
V: TRBV6-5; D: -; size: -; J: TRBJ1-1; DNA: TGTGCCAGCAGCCGTATGGACCTGAACACTGAAGCTTTCTTT; CDR3: CASSRMDLNTEAFF
V: TRBV29-1; D: -; size: -; J: TRBJ1-1; DNA: TGCAGCGTTTTCAGGACGGTTGGTACTGAAGCTTTCTTT; CDR3: CSVFRTVGTEAFF
V: TRBV7-3; D: -; size: -; J: TRBJ2-5; DNA: TGTGCCAGCAGCTTAACGTCAGGGACCGGTAGAGAGACCCAGTACTTC; CDR3: CASSLTSGTGRETQYF
V: TRBV7-9; D: -; size: -; J: TRBJ2-7; DNA: TGTGCCAGCAGCCCCCTAGAAATTGCCGGGTCCTACGAGCAGTACTTC; CDR3: CASSPLEIAGSYEQYF
V: TRBV11-3; D: -; size: -; J: TRBJ1-1; DNA: TGTGCCAGCAGCTTTCAGGTGAACACTGAAGCTTTCTTT; CDR3: CASSFQVNTEAFF
V: TRBV7-3; D: -; size: -; J: TRBJ2-2; DNA: TGTGCCAGTCAACGAGGGGGACTCACCGGGGAGCTGTTTTTT; CDR3: CASQRGGLTGELFF
V: TRBV7-7; D: -; size: -; J: TRBJ2-5; DNA: TGTGCCAGCAGCTTCCTAGCGAACGGAGAGACCCAGTACTTC; CDR3: CASSFLANGETQYF
V: TRBV7-2; D: -; size: once; J: TRBJ2-3; DNA: TGTGCCAGCAGCCTCGGGACTCTAACAGATACGCAGTATTTT; CDR3: CASSLGTLTDTQYF
V: TRBV5-1; D: TRBD1; size: -; J: TRBJ1-1; DNA: TGCGCCAGCACCTCACAGGGGGCAAGCACTGAAGCTTTCTTT; CDR3: CASTSQGASTEAFF
V: TRBV5-5; D: TRBD2; size: once; J: TRBJ2-7; DNA: TGTGCCAGCACCCCATTCGCACTAGCGGGGGGGCTAAACGAGCAGTACTTC; CDR3: CASTPFALAGGLNEQYF
V: TRBV2; D: -; size: few; J: TRBJ2-7; DNA: TGTGCCAGCAGTGCTGCCTACGAGCAGTACTTC; CDR3: CASSAAYEQYF
V: TRBV2; D: -; size: -; J: TRBJ1-2; DNA: TGTGCCAGCAGTGAGACGCTCCACGGCTACACCTTC; CDR3: CASSETLHGYTF
V: TRBV6-1; D: -; size: -; J: TRBJ2-7; DNA: TGTGCCAGCAGCCCAACATTTACAGGGTACGACGAGCAGTACTTC; CDR3: CASSPTFTGYDEQYF
V: TRBV5-1; D: -; size: few; J: TRBJ2-7; DNA: TGCGCCAGCAGCTTTGAGGGGGCCTACGAGCAGTACTTC; CDR3: CASSFEGAYEQYF
V: TRBV4-1; D: TRBD2; size: -; J: TRBJ2-1; DNA: TGCGCCAGCAGCCAAGGCGGGGCGGGAGAGGCCTACAATGAGCAGTTCTTC; CDR3: CASSQGGAGEAYNEQFF
V: TRBV5-1; D: -; size: -; J: TRBJ2-7; DNA: TGCGCCAGCAGCGGGTACAGTTACGAGCAGTACTTC; CDR3: CASSGYSYEQYF
V: TRBV6-1; D: TRBD2; size: -; J: TRBJ2-7; DNA: TGTGCCAGCAGTTATGGACTAGCCGCGGAGGAGCAGTACTTC; CDR3: CASSYGLAAEEQYF
V: TRBV6-6; D: -; size: once; J: TRBJ1-2; DNA: TGTGCCAGCAGTTACTCGGCGGGGGAAAACTATGGCTACACCTTC; CDR3: CASSYSAGENYGYTF
V: TRBV6-5; D: TRBD1; size: -; J: TRBJ1-1; DNA: TGTGCCAGCAGTTTTTCAAGACAGGGCGGTGAAGCTTTCTTT; CDR3: CASSFSRQGGEAFF
V: TRBV6-1; D: -; size: few; J: TRBJ1-5; DNA: TGTGCCAGCTCAGGGCTAGATCAGCCCCAGCATTTT; CDR3: CASSGLDQPQHF
V: TRBV6-1; D: TRBD1; size: -; J: TRBJ2-7; DNA: TGTGCCAGCCGAGGACAGGGGAGCTACGAGCAGTACTTC; CDR3: CASRGQGSYEQYF
V: TRBV7-8; D: -; size: -; J: TRBJ2-5; DNA: TGTGCCACTTCCGGGCTAGCGAAAGAGACCCAGTACTTC; CDR3: CATSGLAKETQYF
V: TRBV2; D: -; size: -; J: TRBJ1-2; DNA: TGTGCCAGCAGTGGAGGGGGCTATGGCTACACCTTC; CDR3: CASSGGGYGYTF
V: TRBV15; D: TRBD1; size: -; J: TRBJ2-7; DNA: TGTGCCACCAGCGGGGGGACAGGGCTCGCCTCCTACGAGCAGTACTTC; CDR3: CATSGGTGLASYEQYF
V: TRBV9; D: TRBD1; size: -; J: TRBJ2-5; DNA: TGTGCCAGCAGCGTCCAAGGACAGGGGAAGACCCAGTACTTC; CDR3: CASSVQGQGKTQYF
V: TRBV6-5; D: -; size: -; J: TRBJ1-1; DNA: TGTGCCAGCAGTTACGGGACGGACACTGAAGCTTTCTTT; CDR3: CASSYGTDTEAFF
V: TRBV12-5; D: TRBD1; size: -; J: TRBJ1-1; DNA: TGTGCTAGTGGACCTGGGACAGGGGGCCGACTAGCTTTCTTT; CDR3: CASGPGTGGRLAFF
V: TRBV7-9; D: -; size: -; J: TRBJ2-7; DNA: TGTGCCAGCAGCTCCAACCAGGGGAGTGGATTCTCCTACGAGCAGTACTTC; CDR3: CASSSNQGSGFSYEQYF
V: TRBV7-6; D: -; size: -; J: TRBJ2-3; DNA: TGTGCCAGCAGCTTAGTAGGGGGGTTCACAGATACGCAGTATTTT; CDR3: CASSLVGGFTDTQYF
V: TRBV7-8; D: -; size: -; J: TRBJ1-5; DNA: TGTGCCAGCAGCCCGGACAGACATAGCAATCAGCCCCAGCATTTT; CDR3: CASSPDRHSNQPQHF
V: TRBV14; D: -; size: once; J: TRBJ1-1; DNA: TGTGCCAGCAGCCCCTACAGGGAGAGCACTGAAGCTTTCTTT; CDR3: CASSPYRESTEAFF